These 5 T cell receptor beta chains originate from one sample sequenced in a study of shared clonotypes between healthy human individuals. Assay: immunoSEQ multiplex PCR; the TCRdb copy retains only in-frame clones and omits some. The sample includes roughly 2 million clones, approximately 96% seen only once; the top ten take roughly 0.13%. The sequenced sample consisted of naive CD4+ T cells sorted from blood. Subset noted: CD45RA+ positively selected. These receptors were obtained from a man aged 18 to 35 in good health.

This clone came up once. This chain uses TRBV19 with TRBJ2-5; D remains ambiguous. There are 12 residues in the CDR3. CDR1 is LNHDA and CDR2 is SQIVND in the germline V gene (reference sequence). The ends were cut back, 4 bases at V and 4 bases at J, with 7 bases in the middle. CDR3 residues: CASSNNGETQYF. In nucleotides, the CDR3 is TGTGCCAGTAGTAATAATGGAGAGACCCAGTACTTC.

A word on this clone: This CDR3 is also generated by other DNA sequences in the sample. The J gene is TRBJ1-6, the V gene TRBV5-1; 9 bases agree with TRBD1. V trimming: 0 bases; J trimming: 8 bases; junction bases outside the gene matches: 3. Germline CDR1 and CDR2: SGHRS and YFSETQ. The CDR3 runs 15 residues. Here the CDR3 DNA reads TGCGCCAGCAGCTTGGTGGGACAGGGTGATTCACCCCTCCACTTT. It specifies CASSLVGQGDSPLHF.

This clone was seen a few times. This chain links TRBV10-1 with TRBJ2-1; 9 bases line up with TRBD1. Unmatched junction bases numbered 10, after V lost 3 bases and J lost 10 bases. This CDR3 region has 15 residues. Germline values: CDR1 WNHNN, CDR2 SYGVQD (reference sequence). This CDR3 is CASSDRDRAPQEQFF. For the CDR3, the DNA is TGCGCCAGCAGTGACCGGGACAGGGCACCCCAGGAGCAGTTCTTC.

The chain recombines TRBV5-4 with TRBJ2-1; the D is unclear. Trimming stripped 3 bases from V and 2 bases from J, with 9 bases between. From germline, CDR1 is SGHNT and CDR2 YYREEE (reference sequence). The CDR3 is made up of 14 amino acids. CDR3 loop: CASSSDAAYNEQFF. The CDR3 DNA reads TGTGCCAGCAGCTCGGACGCTGCCTACAATGAGCAGTTCTTC.

J is TRBJ2-5 and V is TRBV7-9, with D possibly TRBD2 on 6 matching bases. The germline V gene has CDR1 SEHNR and CDR2 FQNEAQ (reference sequence). The V end was cut by 5 bases, the J end by 5 bases, with 24 bases between. CDR3 length: 17 residues. The CDR3 loop is CASSPPRVRRGVETQYF. CDR3 DNA: TGTGCCAGCAGCCCCCCCCGCGTTCGGAGGGGTGTGGAGACCCAGTACTTC.